Presented here are 31 T cell receptor beta chains from one specimen sequenced in a study of blood T cells in healthy people across ages. Primers used in a second PCR of about 6 to 11 cycles were a sample-barcoded 5' primer and a J-beta primer mix. Each CDR3 protein is one row after TCRdb ran MiXCR on the 5' RACE reads. This table holds over a million distinct CDR3 sequences, less than 25% found once. This sample was shared with a second study, whose subject was T cells of mothers and their children.

The sample was blood. These receptors came from a girl aged 2-15 years in good health.

This clonotype was seen only a few times. The rearrangement joins TRBV12-3 or TRBV12-4 to TRBJ2-3; 8 bases are a match to TRBD1. The CDR3 sequence is 12 residues long. V was pared by 5 bases and J by 14 bases, with 9 bases of the junction left unmatched. CDR3 loop: CASSAGTGSWYF. DNA of the CDR3: TGTGCCAGCAGTGCCGGGACAGGCAGTTGGTATTTT.

This clonotype was counted only a few times. The rearrangement joins TRBV7-2 to TRBJ2-3; D possibly corresponds to TRBD2 (5 bases). This CDR3 contains 15 residues. V gave up 5 bases and J gave up 4 bases, with 16 bases separating them. The germline gives CDR1 SGHTA, CDR2 FQGNSA. This CDR3 is CASSPGVVQADTQYF. The CDR3 region has the DNA TGTGCCAGCAGCCCCGGGGTAGTACAAGCAGATACGCAGTATTTT.

This sequence joins TRBV9 and TRBJ2-5; D possibly corresponds to TRBD1 (6 bases). This CDR3 is built from 14 residues. The germline CDR1 and CDR2 sequences are SGDLS and YYNGEE. V shed 2 bases and J shed 5 bases, with 13 bases lying between them. CDR3 nucleotide sequence: TGTGCCAGCAGCGTTGGACAGAGAGAGGAGACCCAGTACTTC. Translated, it gives CASSVGQREETQYF.

This rearrangement joins TRBV5-6 to TRBJ1-1; D is unclear. Trimming removed 5 bases from V and 6 bases from J, with 17 bases in between. The CDR3 length is 14 residues. The germline V gene encodes CDR1 SGHDT and CDR2 YYEEEE. This CDR3 is CASSYTGRRPEAFF. As DNA, the CDR3 is TGTGCCAGCAGTTATACCGGGAGAAGGCCTGAAGCTTTCTTT.

Only a few counts were recorded for this clonotype. This chain uses TRBV4-2 with TRBJ2-7; 8 bases map to TRBD2. The CDR3 runs 15 residues. Germline loops: CDR1 LGHNA, CDR2 YNFKEQ. Losses at the gene ends were 7 bases for V and 2 bases for J; bases not matched to a gene: 10. CDR3 loop: CASTSLRAGAYEQYF. The CDR3 region has the DNA TGTGCCAGCACCTCCCTTAGAGCGGGAGCCTACGAGCAGTACTTC.

The gene calls are TRBV4-2 and TRBJ2-1; 9 nucleotides agree with TRBD2. J was trimmed by 0 bases and V by 5 bases; bases with no gene match: 5. The CDR3 length is 16 residues. Germline V gene data show CDR1 as LGHNA and CDR2 as YNFKEQ. The CDR3 nucleotides read TGTGCCAGCAGCGAAGGTAGCGGGGGCTCCTACAATGAGCAGTTCTTC. It codes for CASSEGSGGSYNEQFF.

The table lists this clonotype with a few counts. The chain links TRBV15 to TRBJ1-4, with D hard to call. CDR3 length equals 15 residues. Germline V gene lookup returns CDR1 LNHNV and CDR2 YYDKDF (reference sequence). V dropped 1 base and J dropped 8 bases, with 14 bases sitting between them. The CDR3 loop is CATSRVTGGREKLFF. For the CDR3, the DNA is TGTGCCACCAGCAGAGTGACGGGAGGGAGAGAAAAACTGTTTTTT.

This clonotype came up a few times. The junction shows a germline mismatch at one end, possibly a read error. This chain joins TRBV5-1 and TRBJ1-2, with a possible D match to TRBD1 (5 bases). The CDR3 consists of 15 residues. Germline CDR1 is SGHRS and CDR2 is YFSETQ. The chain's CDR3 is CASNLEAGRFDGYTF. In DNA, the CDR3 is TGCGCCAGCAACTTGGAGGCAGGGAGGTTCGATGGCTACACCTTC.

The rearrangement links TRBV29-1 to TRBJ2-5, with D perhaps matching TRBD2 (6 bases). The CDR3 is 18 amino acids. Trimming pared 3 bases from V and 5 bases from J, leaving 28 bases between. The germline CDR1 and CDR2 sequences are SQVTM and ANQGSEA. CDR3 protein: CSVEFPREVWRVVETQYF. The CDR3 DNA follows: TGCAGCGTTGAGTTCCCCAGGGAGGTTTGGAGAGTAGTGGAGACCCAGTACTTC.

This clonotype turned up a few times. V is TRBV20-1 and J is TRBJ2-2; tentative D call: TRBD2 (5 bases). The CDR3 contains 12 residues. The V gene's germline CDR1 is DFQATT and CDR2 SNEGSKA (reference sequence). Deletions cut 2 bases from V and 9 bases from J, with 10 bases between. The CDR3 DNA reads as TGCAGTGCTAGACGCCGCGGGCGGGAGCTGTTTTTT. Translating gives CSARRRGRELFF.

The chain is built from TRBV24-1 and TRBJ2-2; 8 positions agree with TRBD1. V lost 4 bases and J lost 10; bases outside the gene matches: 13. This CDR3 contains 16 residues. The V gene's germline CDR1 is KGHDR and CDR2 SFDVKD. The CDR3, as DNA: TGTGCCACCAGTGACCCGCGAGTACACAGGGGGGAGGAGCTGTTTTTT. Translated: CATSDPRVHRGEELFF.

There are a few counts of this clonotype. This chain uses TRBV10-3 with TRBJ2-7, with 10 bases that match TRBD2. TRBJ2-1 matches the DNA end more closely, so the J call is doubtful. CDR3 length: 17 residues. Germline CDR1 is ENHRY and CDR2 is SYGVKD. CDR3 residues: CAISESSGRASISEQFF. CDR3 coding DNA: TGTGCCATCAGTGAGTCGAGCGGGAGGGCGAGTATAAGTGAGCAGTTCTTC.

J is TRBJ2-3 and V is TRBV6-1; 7 bases align to TRBD1. Germline V lookup: CDR1 MNHNS, CDR2 SASEGT. V was clipped by 5 bases and J by 0 bases; unmatched bases: 5. This CDR3 comprises 15 residues. The CDR3 DNA reads TGTGCCAGCAGTAAAGACAGGGCTAGCACAGATACGCAGTATTTT. Its protein product is CASSKDRASTDTQYF.

The V gene is TRBV28, the J gene TRBJ2-7, with D perhaps matching TRBD1 or TRBD2 (5 bases each). The CDR3 runs to 11 residues. Per germline, CDR1 MDHEN and CDR2 SYDVKM. The germline V and J ends were trimmed by 7 bases and 7 bases, with 11 bases remaining between them. CDR3 coding DNA: TGTGCCAGCACCGGGGCAGCTGAGCAGTACTTC. This gives the protein CASTGAAEQYF.

This clonotype was counted only a few times. V is TRBV12-3 or TRBV12-4 and J is TRBJ1-2, with no clear D. V was cut by 4 bases and J by 8 bases, with 8 bases left in between. There are 11 residues in the CDR3. CDR3 sequence (DNA): TGTGCCAGCAGTTCGACTCAGGGCTACACCTTC. Protein product: CASSSTQGYTF.

The V and J genes are TRBV18 and TRBJ2-3, with 10 bases identical to TRBD1. The CDR3 is 16 residues long. Germline V gene sequence: CDR1 KGHSH, CDR2 LQKENI. V shed 2 bases and J 8 bases; nucleotides not matched to a gene: 10. CDR3 sequence (DNA): TGTGCCAGCTCACCAAGTTTGGGACAGGGGACGAGTACGCAGTATTTT. It codes for CASSPSLGQGTSTQYF.

This clonotype showed up just a few times. The V and J genes are TRBV6-2 or TRBV6-3 and TRBJ2-7; tentatively, D is TRBD1 (5 bases). V lost 5 bases to trimming and J lost 2 bases, with 16 bases between them. This CDR3 is 15 amino acids long. CDR1 is MNHEY, CDR2 SVGEGT, per germline. CDR3: CASSPLQRGPYEQYF. CDR3 sequence (DNA): TGTGCCAGCAGTCCCCTCCAAAGGGGCCCCTACGAGCAGTACTTC.

This chain joins TRBV6-5 and TRBJ2-5, with D perhaps given as TRBD1 or TRBD2 (6 bases each). V gave up 3 bases and J gave up 10 bases, with 12 bases separating them. Germline CDR1 and CDR2: MNHEY and SVGAGI. The CDR3 has 12 residues. DNA of the CDR3: TGTGCCAGCAGTTATGAGGGGGGTGGCCAGTACTTC. This translates into CASSYEGGGQYF.

This chain joins TRBV4-3 and TRBJ1-5; unclear D gene. V gave up 0 bases and J gave up 7 bases, with 10 bases separating them. CDR1 and CDR2 (germline): LGHNA, YSLEER. The CDR3 runs 14 residues. CDR3 in amino acids: CASSQDRSLQPQHF. The CDR3, as DNA: TGCGCCAGCAGCCAAGATAGGAGCCTCCAGCCCCAGCATTTT.

In its sample, this clonotype was seen many times. This chain joins TRBV6-5 and TRBJ2-5, with D uncertain. The last part of the DNA fits TRBJ2-7 better; the J call may be wrong. Germline CDR1 is MNHEY and CDR2 is SVGAGI. The CDR3 has 11 amino acids. CDR3 in DNA: TGTGCCAGCAGTTTTGGGCACGAGCAGTACTTC. Its translation: CASSFGHEQYF.

This clonotype was counted only a few times. CDR3 DNA sequence: TGTGCCAGCAGCCCCACAGGGGGCTACAATCAGCCCCAGCATTTT. This translates into CASSPTGGYNQPQHF. The rearrangement links TRBV2 to TRBJ1-5; 9 positions match TRBD1. The germline V gene has CDR1 SNHLY and CDR2 FYNNEI. This CDR3 comprises 15 residues. The trim removed 6 bases at V and 3 bases at J, leaving 6 bases unmatched.

This clonotype was observed a few times. The rearrangement links TRBV2 to TRBJ2-5; D perhaps matches TRBD2 (5 bases). Germline V lookup: CDR1 SNHLY, CDR2 FYNNEI. Trimming took 11 bases from V and 3 from J, leaving 19 bases between them. The CDR3 is 14 residues long. CDR3 amino acids: CAGGTVRTEETQYF. The CDR3 DNA reads TGTGCCGGAGGAACGGTGAGGACGGAAGAGACCCAGTACTTC.

Here the CDR3 reads CASSHTVWTENNEQFF. DNA for the CDR3: TGTGCCAGCAGCCACACGGTATGGACGGAAAACAATGAGCAGTTCTTC. The rearrangement uses TRBV4-2 and TRBJ2-1; no clear D. CDR3 length: 16 residues. V was shortened by 3 bases and J by 5 bases, with 17 bases between the two germline ends. Germline V gene lookup returns CDR1 LGHNA and CDR2 YNFKEQ.

The J gene is TRBJ1-3, the V gene TRBV25-1; D perhaps matches TRBD1 (5 bases). Deletions cut 1 base from V and 0 bases from J, with 13 bases between. This CDR3 region has 17 residues. Germline V CDR1 and CDR2: MGHDK, SYGVNS. CDR3 DNA sequence: TGTGCCAGCAGTGAATTTCCGGGACTCAACTCTGGAAACACCATATATTTT. Its protein product is CASSEFPGLNSGNTIYF.

A few counts support this clonotype. This chain connects TRBV9 to TRBJ2-1; D gene ambiguous. CDR1 and CDR2 from the germline V gene are SGDLS and YYNGEE. V was trimmed by 3 bases and J by 0 bases, leaving 1 base between them. This CDR3 has 12 residues. The CDR3 reads CASSASYNEQFF. The CDR3, as DNA: TGTGCCAGCAGCGCCTCCTACAATGAGCAGTTCTTC. Supplemented by reference TRBV9 and TRBJ2-1, the full variable domain reads DSGVTQTPKHLITATGQRVTLRCSPRSGDLSVYWYQQSLDQGLQFLIQYYNGEERAKGNILERFSAQQFPDLHSELNLSSLELGDSALYFCASSASYNEQFFGPGTRLTVL.

This clonotype has a single count. This chain links TRBV2 with TRBJ2-1, with no clear D. The CDR3 sequence is 14 residues long. Trimming pared 0 bases from V and 7 bases from J, leaving 10 bases between. Per germline, CDR1 SNHLY and CDR2 FYNNEI. The CDR3 nucleotides read TGTGCCAGCAGTGAAGCGGGATCTGGTAATGAGCAGTTCTTC. Translated: CASSEAGSGNEQFF.

The chain combines TRBV29-1 with TRBJ2-5; D perhaps matches TRBD1 (5 bases). The DNA end favors TRBJ2-7, so the J call may be wrong. The CDR3 loop spans 11 amino acids. From germline, CDR1 is SQVTM and CDR2 ANQGSEA. The CDR3 region has the DNA TGCAGCGTTGGGGGCATCAACGAGCAGTACTTC. Its protein product is CSVGGINEQYF.

This clonotype was observed a handful of times. The junction differs from germline at one of its ends, possibly a read error. The chain combines TRBV15 with TRBJ1-2, with D perhaps matching TRBD1 (6 bases). The V gene's germline CDR1 is LNHNV and CDR2 YYDKDF (reference sequence). The CDR3 consists of 14 residues. The CDR3 sequence is CATTRGDRSYGYTF. CDR3 DNA sequence: TGTGCCACCACCAGAGGCGACAGGAGCTATGGCTACACCTTC.

This clonotype has only a few counts. This rearrangement joins TRBV7-9 to TRBJ2-3; a weak D match, TRBD2 (5 bases). Germline V gene data show CDR1 as SEHNR and CDR2 as FQNEAQ (reference sequence). Trimming left V 1 base short and J 6 bases short, with 11 bases between. This CDR3 region has 14 residues. The CDR3 loop reads CASSLEVAWDTQYF. The CDR3 DNA reads as TGTGCCAGCAGCTTAGAGGTAGCGTGGGATACGCAGTATTTT.

This clonotype was seen a handful of times. The chain carries TRBV20-1 and TRBJ2-1; D remains unclear. V dropped 1 base and J dropped 6 bases, with 10 bases sitting between them. CDR1 is DFQATT, CDR2 SNEGSKA, per germline (reference sequence). This CDR3 is 13 amino acids long. CDR3 nucleotides: TGCAGTGCTAGAGTGACAAACACCAATGAGCAGTTCTTC. It is translated as CSARVTNTNEQFF.

The chain couples TRBV5-1 to TRBJ1-1; D ambiguous. With 4 bases removed from V and 5 bases from J, the gap between germline ends came to 12 bases. Germline CDR1 reads SGHRS; CDR2 reads YFSETQ. CDR3 length: 13 amino acids. CDR3 protein: CASSGDTLTEAFF. The CDR3 region has the DNA TGCGCCAGCAGCGGTGACACCCTGACTGAAGCTTTCTTT.